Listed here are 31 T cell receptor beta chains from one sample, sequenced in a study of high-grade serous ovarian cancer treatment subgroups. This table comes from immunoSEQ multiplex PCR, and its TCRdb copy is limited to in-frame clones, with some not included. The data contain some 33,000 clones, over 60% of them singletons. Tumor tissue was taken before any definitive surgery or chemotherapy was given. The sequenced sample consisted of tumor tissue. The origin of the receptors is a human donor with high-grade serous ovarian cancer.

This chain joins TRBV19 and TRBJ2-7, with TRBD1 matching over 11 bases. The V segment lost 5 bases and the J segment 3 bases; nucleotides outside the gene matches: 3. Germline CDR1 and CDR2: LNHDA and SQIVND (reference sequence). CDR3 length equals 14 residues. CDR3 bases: TGTGCCAGTAGTGTGGGACAGGGGGGCTACGAGCAGTACTTC. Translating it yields CASSVGQGGYEQYF.

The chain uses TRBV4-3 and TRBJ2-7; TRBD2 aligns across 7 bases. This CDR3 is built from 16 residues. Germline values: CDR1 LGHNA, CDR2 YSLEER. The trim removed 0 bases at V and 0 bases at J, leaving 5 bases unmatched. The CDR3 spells CASSQETGEGSYEQYF. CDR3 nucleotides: TGCGCCAGCAGCCAAGAGACGGGGGAGGGCTCCTACGAGCAGTACTTC.

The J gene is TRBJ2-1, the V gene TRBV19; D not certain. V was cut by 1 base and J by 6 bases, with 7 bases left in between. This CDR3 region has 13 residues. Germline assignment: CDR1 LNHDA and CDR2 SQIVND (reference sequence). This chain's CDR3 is CASSIAAVNEQFF. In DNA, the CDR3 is TGTGCCAGTAGTATAGCGGCCGTCAATGAGCAGTTCTTC.

The CDR3 DNA is TGTGCCAGCAGTTCTCAGGGGGGTAGCAATGGCTACACCTTC. Protein sequence: CASSSQGGSNGYTF. This chain joins TRBV6-5 and TRBJ1-2; 7 bases line up with TRBD1. Germline CDR1 reads MNHEY; CDR2 reads SVGAGI. Losses at the gene ends were 4 bases for V and 6 bases for J; bases not matched to a gene: 8. This CDR3 region has 14 residues.

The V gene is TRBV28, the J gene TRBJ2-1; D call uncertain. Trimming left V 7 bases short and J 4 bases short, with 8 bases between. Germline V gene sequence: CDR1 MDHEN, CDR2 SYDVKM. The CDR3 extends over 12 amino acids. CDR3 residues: CASKGGYNEQFF. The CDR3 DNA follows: TGTGCCAGCAAGGGTGGATACAATGAGCAGTTCTTC.

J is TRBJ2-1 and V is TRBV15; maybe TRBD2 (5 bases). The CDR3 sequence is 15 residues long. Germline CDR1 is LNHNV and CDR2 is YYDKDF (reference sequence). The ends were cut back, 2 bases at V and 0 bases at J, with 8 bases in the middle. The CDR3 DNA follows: TGTGCCACCAGCAGAAAGGGAGACTCCTACAATGAGCAGTTCTTC. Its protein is CATSRKGDSYNEQFF.

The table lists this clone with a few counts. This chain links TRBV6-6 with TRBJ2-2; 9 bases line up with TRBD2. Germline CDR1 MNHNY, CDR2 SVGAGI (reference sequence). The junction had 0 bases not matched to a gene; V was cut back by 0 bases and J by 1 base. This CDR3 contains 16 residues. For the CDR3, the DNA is TGTGCCAGCAGTTACTCGACTAGCGGGAACACCGGGGAGCTGTTTTTT. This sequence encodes CASSYSTSGNTGELFF.

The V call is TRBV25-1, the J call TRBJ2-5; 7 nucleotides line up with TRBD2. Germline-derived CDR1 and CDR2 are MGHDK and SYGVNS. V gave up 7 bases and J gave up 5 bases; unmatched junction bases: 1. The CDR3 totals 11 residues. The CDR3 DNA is TGTGCCAGCACCGGGGGGGAGACCCAGTACTTC. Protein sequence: CASTGGETQYF.

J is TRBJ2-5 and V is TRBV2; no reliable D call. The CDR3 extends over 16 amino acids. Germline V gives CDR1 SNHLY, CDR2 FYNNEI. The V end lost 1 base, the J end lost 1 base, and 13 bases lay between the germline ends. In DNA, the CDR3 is TGTGCCAGCAGTGAAGTGAGACATCCGTTCCAAGAGACCCAGTACTTC. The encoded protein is CASSEVRHPFQETQYF.

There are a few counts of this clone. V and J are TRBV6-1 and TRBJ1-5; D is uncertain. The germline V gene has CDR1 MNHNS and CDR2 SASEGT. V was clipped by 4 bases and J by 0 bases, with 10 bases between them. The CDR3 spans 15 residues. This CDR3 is CASSVPGFSNQPQHF. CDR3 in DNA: TGTGCCAGCAGTGTTCCGGGATTTAGCAATCAGCCCCAGCATTTT.

In nucleotides, the CDR3 is TGCGCCAGCAGCTTTTCCGGACAGAGCACAGATACGCAGTATTTT. It specifies CASSFSGQSTDTQYF. The J gene is TRBJ2-3, the V gene TRBV5-1, with a weak D call TRBD1 (6 bases). CDR1 is SGHRS and CDR2 is YFSETQ in the germline V gene. CDR3 length equals 15 residues. The V end was cut by 2 bases, the J end by 0 bases, with 10 bases between.

The DNA of the CDR3 is TGTGCCAGCAGCCCCGAGGGCAATCAGCCCCAGCATTTT. It specifies CASSPEGNQPQHF. The V call is TRBV7-2, the J call TRBJ1-5; the D is unclear. With 5 bases removed from V and 2 bases from J, the gap between germline ends came to 7 bases. The CDR3 runs to 13 residues. Looked up from germline, CDR1 is SGHTA and CDR2 is FQGNSA.

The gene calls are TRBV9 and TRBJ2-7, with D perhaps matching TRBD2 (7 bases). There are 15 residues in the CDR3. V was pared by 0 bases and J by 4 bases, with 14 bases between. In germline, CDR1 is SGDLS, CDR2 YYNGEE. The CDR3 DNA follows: TGTGCCAGCAGCGTAGGGACGGGGGGCGCGTACGAGCAGTACTTC. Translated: CASSVGTGGAYEQYF.

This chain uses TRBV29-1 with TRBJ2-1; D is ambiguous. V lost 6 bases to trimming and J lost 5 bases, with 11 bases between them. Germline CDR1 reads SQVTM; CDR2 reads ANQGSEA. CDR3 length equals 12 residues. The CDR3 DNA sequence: TGCAGCGTACCAGAAGTCAACAATGAGCAGTTCTTC. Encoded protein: CSVPEVNNEQFF.

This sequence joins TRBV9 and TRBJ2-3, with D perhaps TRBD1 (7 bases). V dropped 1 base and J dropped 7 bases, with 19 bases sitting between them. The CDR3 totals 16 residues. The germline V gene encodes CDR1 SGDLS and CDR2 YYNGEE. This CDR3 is CASSVTWTGLTNTQYF. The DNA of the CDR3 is TGTGCCAGCAGCGTAACGTGGACAGGACTAACAAATACGCAGTATTTT.

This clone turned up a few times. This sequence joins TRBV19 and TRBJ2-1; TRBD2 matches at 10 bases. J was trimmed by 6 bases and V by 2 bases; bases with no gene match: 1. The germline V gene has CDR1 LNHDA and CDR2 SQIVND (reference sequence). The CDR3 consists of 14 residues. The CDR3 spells CASSILAGVNEQFF. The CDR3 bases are TGTGCCAGTAGTATACTAGCGGGAGTCAATGAGCAGTTCTTC.

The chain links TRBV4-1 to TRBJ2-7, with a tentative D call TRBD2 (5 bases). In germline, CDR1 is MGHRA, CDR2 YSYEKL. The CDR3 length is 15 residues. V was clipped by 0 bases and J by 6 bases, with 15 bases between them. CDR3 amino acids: CASSQESARVGEQYF. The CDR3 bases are TGCGCCAGCAGCCAAGAGTCAGCGAGGGTGGGCGAGCAGTACTTC.

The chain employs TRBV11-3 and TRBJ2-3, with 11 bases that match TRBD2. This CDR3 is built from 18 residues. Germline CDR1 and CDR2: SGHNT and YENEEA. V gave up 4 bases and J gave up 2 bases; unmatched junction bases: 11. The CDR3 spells CASSSGTSGGAITDTQYF. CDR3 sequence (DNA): TGTGCCAGCAGCTCCGGGACTAGCGGAGGCGCCATCACAGATACGCAGTATTTT.

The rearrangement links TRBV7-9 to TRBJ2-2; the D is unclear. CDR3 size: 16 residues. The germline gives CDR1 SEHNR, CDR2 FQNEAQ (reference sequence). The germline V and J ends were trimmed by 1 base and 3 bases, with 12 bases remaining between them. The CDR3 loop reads CASSLGRAPDTGELFF. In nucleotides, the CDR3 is TGTGCCAGCAGCTTAGGAAGGGCCCCCGACACCGGGGAGCTGTTTTTT.

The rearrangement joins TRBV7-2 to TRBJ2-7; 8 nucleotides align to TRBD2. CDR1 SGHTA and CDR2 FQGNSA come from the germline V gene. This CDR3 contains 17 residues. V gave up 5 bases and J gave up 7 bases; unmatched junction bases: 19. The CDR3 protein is CASSPQDSGKGVGEQYF. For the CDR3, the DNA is TGTGCCAGCAGCCCTCAAGATAGCGGGAAGGGGGTCGGTGAGCAGTACTTC.

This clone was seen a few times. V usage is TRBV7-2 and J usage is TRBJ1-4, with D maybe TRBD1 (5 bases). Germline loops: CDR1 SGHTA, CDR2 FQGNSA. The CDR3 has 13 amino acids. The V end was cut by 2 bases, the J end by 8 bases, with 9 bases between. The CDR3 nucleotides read TGTGCCAGCAGCTTATTTTGGGGCGAAAAACTGTTTTTT. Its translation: CASSLFWGEKLFF.

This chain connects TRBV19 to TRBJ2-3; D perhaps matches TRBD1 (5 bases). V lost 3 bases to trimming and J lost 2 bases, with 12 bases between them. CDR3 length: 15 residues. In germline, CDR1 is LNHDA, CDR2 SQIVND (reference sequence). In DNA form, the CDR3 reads TGTGCCAGTAGTATGGGGCAGTTCTACACAGATACGCAGTATTTT. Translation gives CASSMGQFYTDTQYF. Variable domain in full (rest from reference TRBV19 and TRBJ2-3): DGGITQSPKYLFRKEGQNVTLSCEQNLNHDAMYWYRQDPGQGLRLIYYSQIVNDFQKGDIAEGYSVSREKKESFPLTVTSAQKNPTAFYLCASSMGQFYTDTQYFGPGTRLTVL.

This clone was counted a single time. The CDR3 loop is CATSRGSGRSEQFF. Here the CDR3 DNA reads TGTGCCACCAGCAGAGGTAGCGGGAGAAGTGAGCAGTTCTTC. V gene TRBV15 combines with J gene TRBJ2-1, with TRBD2 matching over 9 bases. CDR3 length equals 14 residues. Germline CDR1 reads LNHNV; CDR2 reads YYDKDF (reference sequence). The V segment lost 1 base and the J segment 9 bases; nucleotides outside the gene matches: 4.

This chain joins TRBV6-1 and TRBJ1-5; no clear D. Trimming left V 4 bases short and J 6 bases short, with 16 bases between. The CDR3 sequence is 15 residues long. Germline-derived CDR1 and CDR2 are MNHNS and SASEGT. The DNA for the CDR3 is TGTGCCAGCAGTGGAAGGACCGTCCCTGGTCAGCCCCAGCATTTT. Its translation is CASSGRTVPGQPQHF.

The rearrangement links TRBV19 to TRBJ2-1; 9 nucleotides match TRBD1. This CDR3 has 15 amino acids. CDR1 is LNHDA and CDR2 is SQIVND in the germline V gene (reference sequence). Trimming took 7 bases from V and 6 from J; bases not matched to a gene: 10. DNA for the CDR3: TGTGCCAGTACCAAAAGGGGGACAGGGTCCAATGAGCAGTTCTTC. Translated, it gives CASTKRGTGSNEQFF. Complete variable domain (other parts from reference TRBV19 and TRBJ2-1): DGGITQSPKYLFRKEGQNVTLSCEQNLNHDAMYWYRQDPGQGLRLIYYSQIVNDFQKGDIAEGYSVSREKKESFPLTVTSAQKNPTAFYLCASTKRGTGSNEQFFGPGTRLTVL.

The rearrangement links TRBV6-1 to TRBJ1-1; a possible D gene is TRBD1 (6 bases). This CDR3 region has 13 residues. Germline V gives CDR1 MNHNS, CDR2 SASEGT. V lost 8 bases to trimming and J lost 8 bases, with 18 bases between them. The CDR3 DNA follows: TGTGCCAGCGATTTTGGGGGCCGGGCCGAAGCTTTCTTT. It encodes CASDFGGRAEAFF.

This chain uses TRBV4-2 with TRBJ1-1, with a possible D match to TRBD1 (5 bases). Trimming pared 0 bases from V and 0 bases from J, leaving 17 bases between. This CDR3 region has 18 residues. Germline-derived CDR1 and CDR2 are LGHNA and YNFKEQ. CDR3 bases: TGTGCCAGCAGCCAAGAATCCGAGTTAGGGACGGTGAACACTGAAGCTTTCTTT. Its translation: CASSQESELGTVNTEAFF.

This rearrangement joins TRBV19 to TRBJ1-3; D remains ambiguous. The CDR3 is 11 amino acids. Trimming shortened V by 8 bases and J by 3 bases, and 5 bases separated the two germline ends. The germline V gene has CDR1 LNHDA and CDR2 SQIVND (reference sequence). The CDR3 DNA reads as TGTGCCAGTGGAGTTGGAAACACCATATATTTT. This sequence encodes CASGVGNTIYF.

CDR3 DNA: TGCGCCAGCAGCCAAGTCTCCTTAGCGGGAACGAAAGATACGCAGTATTTT. Protein product: CASSQVSLAGTKDTQYF. V and J are TRBV4-1 and TRBJ2-3; 8 bases are a match to TRBD2. J lost 5 bases, V lost 1 base, and 11 bases had no gene match. CDR1 MGHRA and CDR2 YSYEKL come from the germline V gene. The CDR3 spans 17 residues.

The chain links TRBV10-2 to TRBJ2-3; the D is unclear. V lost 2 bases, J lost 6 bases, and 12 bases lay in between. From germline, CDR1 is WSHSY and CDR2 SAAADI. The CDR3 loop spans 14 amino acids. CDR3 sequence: CASSEDFNADTQYF. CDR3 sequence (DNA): TGCGCCAGCAGTGAGGATTTTAACGCGGATACGCAGTATTTT.

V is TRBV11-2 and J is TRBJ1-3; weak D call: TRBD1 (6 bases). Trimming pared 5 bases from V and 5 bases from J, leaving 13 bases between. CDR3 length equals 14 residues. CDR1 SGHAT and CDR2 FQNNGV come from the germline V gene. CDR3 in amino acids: CASSHRQARNTIYF. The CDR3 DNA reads TGTGCCAGCAGCCACCGACAGGCTAGAAACACCATATATTTT.